The next 32 T cell receptor beta chains were all read from a single sample in a study of human T cells and chemical hapten exposure. MiXCR, applied by TCRdb to the 5' RACE reads, yields one record per CDR3 protein. The sample holds about 140,000 distinct CDR3 sequences; 4.1% are singletons and the top ten take over 1.1%. RNA extraction used unfractionated whole blood as the source of total RNA. These receptors were taken from a female donor in good health.

A few counts support this clonotype. V and J are TRBV12-3 or TRBV12-4 and TRBJ2-7; D gene unclear. The V gene lost 6 bases and the J gene lost 2 bases, with 17 bases spanning the gap. The CDR3 has 15 amino acids. CDR3 coding DNA: TGTGCCAGCAGCTCGGCTACCCGAATCCCCTACGAGCAGTACTTC. Encoded protein: CASSSATRIPYEQYF.

The rearrangement joins TRBV11-1 to TRBJ1-1; no clear D gene. This CDR3 spans 17 amino acids. Trimming removed 3 bases from V and 0 bases from J, with 17 bases in between. Germline V lookup: CDR1 SGHAT, CDR2 FQDESV (reference sequence). The chain's CDR3 is CASSFQQSPLLNTEAFF. The CDR3 DNA sequence: TGTGCCAGCAGCTTTCAACAGTCGCCGCTCCTGAACACTGAAGCTTTCTTT.

This chain joins TRBV5-1 and TRBJ2-1, with 10 bases lining up with TRBD2. Germline V CDR1 and CDR2: SGHRS, YFSETQ. This CDR3 spans 15 amino acids. V was clipped by 2 bases and J by 6 bases; unmatched bases: 5. The CDR3 region has the DNA TGCGCCAGCAGCTTTAGCGGGGGGAGCAGCAATGAGCAGTTCTTC. Its protein is CASSFSGGSSNEQFF.

This clonotype came up many times. This chain links TRBV12-3 or TRBV12-4 with TRBJ1-5; no reliable D call. Trimming shortened V by 2 bases and J by 1 base, and 9 bases separated the two germline ends. CDR3 size: 15 residues. This chain's CDR3 is CASSLIGGSNQPQHF. The CDR3, as DNA: TGTGCCAGCAGTTTAATTGGCGGAAGCAATCAGCCCCAGCATTTT.

The chain is built from TRBV6-5 and TRBJ1-6; D gene ambiguous. Germline CDR1 and CDR2: MNHEY and SVGAGI. Trimming pared 5 bases from V and 0 bases from J, leaving 5 bases between. The CDR3 is made up of 14 amino acids. The CDR3 reads CASSVSSYNSPLHF. CDR3 sequence (DNA): TGTGCCAGCAGTGTCAGCTCCTATAATTCACCCCTCCACTTT.

The V gene is TRBV28, the J gene TRBJ1-5; D remains unclear. The CDR3 runs 14 residues. The V and J ends lost 2 bases and 3 bases respectively, with 8 bases between them. Germline V CDR1 and CDR2: MDHEN, SYDVKM. The CDR3 reads CASSLPQFNQPQHF. CDR3 coding DNA: TGTGCCAGCAGTTTACCTCAGTTCAATCAGCCCCAGCATTTT.

This clonotype occurred a few times. The rearrangement joins TRBV7-2 to TRBJ1-1; D is unclear. The CDR3 contains 13 residues. V dropped 1 base and J dropped 1 base, with 4 bases sitting between them. Germline V gene data show CDR1 as SGHTA and CDR2 as FQGNSA. CDR3: CASSLVTNTEAFF. The CDR3 nucleotides are TGTGCCAGCAGCTTAGTTACGAACACTGAAGCTTTCTTT.

A word on this clonotype: A much larger clone differs by one base, so this may be a read error. This rearrangement joins TRBV20-1 to TRBJ1-5, with D possibly matching TRBD1 (5 bases). Germline V gene data show CDR1 as DFQATT and CDR2 as SNEGSKA (reference sequence). The CDR3 runs 13 residues. CDR3 region: CSASAGWDQPQNF. As DNA, the CDR3 is TGCAGTGCTAGCGCAGGGTGGGATCAGCCCCAGAATTTT.

This clonotype was counted at least ten times. The chain is built from TRBV7-2 and TRBJ2-5; 12 nucleotides line up with TRBD2. This CDR3 contains 17 residues. Per germline, CDR1 SGHTA and CDR2 FQGNSA. V lost 5 bases, J lost 5 bases, and 12 bases stayed unmatched. CDR3 residues: CASSPRLAGGPGETQYF. As DNA, the CDR3 is TGTGCCAGCAGCCCCCGGCTAGCGGGGGGGCCAGGCGAGACCCAGTACTTC.

This clonotype was seen many times. The chain employs TRBV6-2 or TRBV6-3 and TRBJ1-1, with a weak D call TRBD1 (5 bases). The CDR3 contains 13 residues. V shed 5 bases and J shed 4 bases, with 11 bases lying between them. CDR1 MNHEY and CDR2 SVGEGT come from the germline V gene. The CDR3 region has the DNA TGTGCCAGCAGTAAGGAGAGGGGCACTGAAGCTTTCTTT. It codes for CASSKERGTEAFF.

The table lists this clonotype with many counts. The rearrangement links TRBV11-1 to TRBJ1-5, with D unresolved. The CDR3 sequence is 15 residues long. In germline, CDR1 is SGHAT, CDR2 FQDESV (reference sequence). V gave up 4 bases and J gave up 3 bases, with 13 bases separating them. The CDR3 nucleotides read TGTGCCAGCAGCTCCGATATCACAGACAATCAGCCCCAGCATTTT. It specifies CASSSDITDNQPQHF.

V and J are TRBV28 and TRBJ1-1, with 7 nucleotides matching TRBD1. From germline, CDR1 is MDHEN and CDR2 SYDVKM. The CDR3 consists of 15 residues. V dropped 7 bases and J dropped 8; count of bases not matched to a gene: 16. The CDR3 DNA is TGTGCCAGCACAGTAGGGGGACAGAGAAGTTTAGAAGCTTTCTTT. Translating it yields CASTVGGQRSLEAFF.

This clonotype was recorded many times. The V gene is TRBV5-1, the J gene TRBJ1-1; 9 positions match TRBD1. Germline V gene sequence: CDR1 SGHRS, CDR2 YFSETQ. This CDR3 is built from 14 residues. Germline trimming cut 2 bases from V and 4 bases from J; bases unmatched to any gene: 3. The CDR3 sequence: CASSLQQGATEAFF. The CDR3 DNA is TGCGCCAGCAGCTTACAACAGGGGGCCACTGAAGCTTTCTTT.

This clonotype was counted many times. The V call is TRBV6-5, the J call TRBJ2-7, with a tentative D call TRBD1 (5 bases). CDR1 and CDR2 (germline): MNHEY, SVGAGI. CDR3 length: 13 residues. Trimming took 4 bases from V and 7 from J, leaving 14 bases between them. In DNA form, the CDR3 reads TGTGCCAGCAGTTCGCAGGGCTCCGGGGAGCAGTACTTC. Amino acids: CASSSQGSGEQYF.

This clonotype has a handful of counts. V gene TRBV7-3 combines with J gene TRBJ1-5; possible D gene TRBD1, 5 bases. CDR3 size: 15 residues. Trimming took 0 bases from V and 6 from J, leaving 12 bases between them. Germline-derived CDR1 and CDR2 are SGHTA and FQGTGA. The CDR3 sequence: CASSLTGRGFQPQHF. In DNA, the CDR3 is TGTGCCAGCAGCTTAACGGGGCGGGGTTTTCAGCCCCAGCATTTT.

This clonotype was counted a few times. Being one base from a much bigger clone, this may be a read error. J is TRBJ1-5 and V is TRBV19; D remains ambiguous. Trimming pared 4 bases from V and 0 bases from J, leaving 10 bases between. The CDR3 covers 15 residues. Germline V CDR1 and CDR2: LNHDA, SQIVND (reference sequence). CDR3 nucleotide sequence: TGTGCCAGTAGTACAGGACTGTGTAGCAATCAGCCCCAGCATTTT. Translating gives CASSTGLCSNQPQHF.

The table lists this clonotype with many counts. The V gene is TRBV7-9, the J gene TRBJ2-7; 16 bases are a match to TRBD2. Germline CDR1 reads SEHNR; CDR2 reads FQNEAQ (reference sequence). The V segment lost 5 bases and the J segment 7 bases; nucleotides outside the gene matches: 14. The CDR3 loop spans 18 amino acids. The CDR3 DNA is TGTGCCAGCAGCAGCAGACAGGGACTAGCGGGGGGGCCGGGAGAGCAGTACTTC. Translating it yields CASSSRQGLAGGPGEQYF.

This clonotype was counted at least ten times. This sequence joins TRBV29-1 and TRBJ2-3; 9 nucleotides line up with TRBD1. Germline CDR1 reads SQVTM; CDR2 reads ANQGSEA. The J segment lost 1 base and the V segment lost 4 bases, leaving 3 bases of the junction unmatched. The length of the CDR3 is 14 residues. The CDR3 region has the DNA TGCAGCGTTGGCCGGGACAGGGGCACAGATACGCAGTATTTT. Encoded protein: CSVGRDRGTDTQYF.

This clonotype has more than one count but fewer than ten. A much larger clone lies one base from this, so it may be a read error. The gene calls are TRBV2 and TRBJ2-7; the D gene could be TRBD1 or TRBD2 (5 bases each). Germline V lookup: CDR1 SNHLY, CDR2 FYNNEI. Deletions cut 2 bases from V and 5 bases from J, with 19 bases between. This CDR3 has 16 residues. CDR3 nucleotide sequence: TGTGCCAGCAGTGAAAGAGGGGTGCAGGGCGCCGACGAGCAGTACTTC. Translating gives CASSERGVQGADEQYF.

This clonotype was observed at least ten times. The rearrangement uses TRBV6-5 and TRBJ1-6; D gene unclear. Trimming stripped 6 bases from V and 5 bases from J, with 17 bases between. Germline values: CDR1 MNHEY, CDR2 SVGAGI. This CDR3 contains 16 residues. Here the CDR3 DNA reads TGTGCCAGCAGCCGGACCGCAGGTCAGGATAATTCACCCCTCCACTTT. Protein: CASSRTAGQDNSPLHF.

This clonotype has ten or more counts. The rearrangement joins TRBV20-1 to TRBJ1-5; no definite D call. Trimming shortened V by 3 bases and J by 4 bases, and 4 bases separated the two germline ends. CDR1 is DFQATT, CDR2 SNEGSKA, per germline (reference sequence). The CDR3 spans 11 residues. As DNA, the CDR3 is TGCAGTGCTAGGGGAAATCAGCCCCAGCATTTT. This gives the protein CSARGNQPQHF.

This clonotype was recorded many times. The chain carries TRBV13 and TRBJ2-7, with 9 nucleotides matching TRBD1. The germline V gene encodes CDR1 PRHDT and CDR2 FYEKMQ (reference sequence). The CDR3 extends over 13 amino acids. The J segment lost 6 bases and the V segment lost 5 bases, leaving 5 bases of the junction unmatched. CDR3 in amino acids: CASSTGQGFEQYF. CDR3 sequence (DNA): TGTGCCAGCAGCACCGGACAGGGGTTCGAGCAGTACTTC.

This clonotype has at least ten counts. The CDR3, as DNA: TGTGCCAGCAGCCAAGATATCGGGACTCGCCCCAATGAGCAGTTCTTC. The encoded protein is CASSQDIGTRPNEQFF. The J gene is TRBJ2-1, the V gene TRBV14, with D perhaps TRBD2 (6 bases). Between the trimmed V and J ends, which lost 0 bases and 6 bases, there was a span of 15 bases. CDR1 and CDR2 from the germline V gene are SGHDN and FVKESK. This CDR3 spans 16 amino acids.

There are many counts of this clonotype. The V call is TRBV5-5, the J call TRBJ2-7; 9 bases line up with TRBD1. The CDR3 loop spans 15 amino acids. V was pared by 4 bases and J by 6 bases, with 11 bases of the junction left unmatched. CDR1 and CDR2 (germline): SGHKS, YYEKEE (reference sequence). The CDR3, as DNA: TGTGCCAGCAGCCTGGCGGGACAGGGAAGGGCCGAGCAGTACTTC. Amino acids: CASSLAGQGRAEQYF.

This clonotype appeared many times. The chain uses TRBV5-1 and TRBJ1-5; no clear D. The germline V gene encodes CDR1 SGHRS and CDR2 YFSETQ. Trimming shortened V by 0 bases and J by 4 bases, and 14 bases separated the two germline ends. The CDR3 loop spans 16 amino acids. For the CDR3, the DNA is TGCGCCAGCAGCTTGGAGGGTCCGGGTGGGAATCAGCCCCAGCATTTT. Protein sequence: CASSLEGPGGNQPQHF.

This clonotype appeared many times. V and J are TRBV3-1 and TRBJ1-2; D unclear. CDR1 is LGHDT, CDR2 YNNKEL, per germline (reference sequence). The V end was cut by 1 base, the J end by 8 bases, with 17 bases between. The length of the CDR3 is 15 residues. In nucleotides, the CDR3 is TGTGCCAGCAGCCAAGTCCCTTACTCGACCGGAGGCTACACCTTC. Translating it yields CASSQVPYSTGGYTF.

This chain connects TRBV5-6 to TRBJ1-4; weak D call: TRBD1 (6 bases). V lost 4 bases, J lost 4 bases, and 14 bases lay in between. The germline gives CDR1 SGHDT, CDR2 YYEEEE. The CDR3 contains 15 residues. CDR3: CASSDDRPCNEKLFF. The CDR3 DNA follows: TGTGCCAGCAGCGATGACAGGCCTTGTAATGAAAAACTGTTTTTT.

This clonotype was detected many times. CDR3 nucleotides: TGCGCCAGCAGCCAAGATCTGGAACAGGGGGTTCGTGACACCTTC. Translating it yields CASSQDLEQGVRDTF. J is TRBJ1-2 and V is TRBV4-3, with 8 bases lining up with TRBD1. CDR1 LGHNA and CDR2 YSLEER come from the germline V gene. Trimming removed 0 bases from V and 12 bases from J; junction bases left unmatched: 12. The CDR3 runs 15 residues.

This clonotype was seen ten or more times. The J gene is TRBJ2-7, the V gene TRBV20-1; 10 nucleotides agree with TRBD2. Trimming at V came to 6 bases and at J to 2 bases, leaving 4 bases not matched to a gene. CDR3 length: 13 amino acids. Germline values: CDR1 DFQATT, CDR2 SNEGSKA (reference sequence). The CDR3 spells CSAGTSVTYEQYF. Here the CDR3 DNA reads TGCAGTGCAGGGACTAGCGTAACCTACGAGCAGTACTTC.

This rearrangement joins TRBV12-3 or TRBV12-4 to TRBJ2-1, with TRBD2 identical over 7 bases. V dropped 3 bases and J dropped 8; count of bases not matched to a gene: 10. This CDR3 contains 15 residues. CDR3 sequence reads: CASSFSGGRRDEQFF. CDR3 DNA sequence: TGTGCCAGCAGTTTCTCGGGGGGTCGTAGAGATGAGCAGTTCTTC.

V gene TRBV12-2 combines with J gene TRBJ2-1. TRBV12-2 counts as a pseudogene. CDR3 length equals 13 residues. The CDR3 reads CASRFNEHNEQFF. In DNA, the CDR3 is TGTGCAAGTCGCTTTAATGAACACAATGAGCAGTTCTTC.

In this sample, this clonotype turned up many times. The rearrangement joins TRBV6-5 to TRBJ1-3, with 7 bases that match TRBD1. The germline CDR1 and CDR2 sequences are MNHEY and SVGAGI. Trimming at V came to 6 bases and at J to 3 bases, leaving 8 bases not matched to a gene. The CDR3 spans 15 residues. The CDR3 region has the DNA TGTGCCAGCAGCCGTACACAGGGGATTGGAAACACCATATATTTT. This encodes CASSRTQGIGNTIYF.